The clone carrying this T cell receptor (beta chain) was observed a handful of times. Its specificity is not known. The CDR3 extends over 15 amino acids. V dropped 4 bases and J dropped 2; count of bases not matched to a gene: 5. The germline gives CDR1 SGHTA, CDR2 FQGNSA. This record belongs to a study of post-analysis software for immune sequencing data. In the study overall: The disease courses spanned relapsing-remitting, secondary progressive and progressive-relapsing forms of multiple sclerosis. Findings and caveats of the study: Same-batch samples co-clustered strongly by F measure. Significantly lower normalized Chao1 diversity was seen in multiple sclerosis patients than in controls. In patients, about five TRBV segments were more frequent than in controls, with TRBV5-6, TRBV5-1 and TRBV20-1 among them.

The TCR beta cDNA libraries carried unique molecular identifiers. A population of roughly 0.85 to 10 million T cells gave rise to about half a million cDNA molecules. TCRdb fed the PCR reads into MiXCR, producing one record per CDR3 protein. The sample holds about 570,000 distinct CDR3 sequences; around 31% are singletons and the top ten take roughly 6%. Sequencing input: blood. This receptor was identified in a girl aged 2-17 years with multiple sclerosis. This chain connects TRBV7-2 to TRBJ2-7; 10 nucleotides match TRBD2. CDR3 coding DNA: TGTGCCAGCAGCTCACTAGCGGGGCCCACCTACGAGCAGTACTTC. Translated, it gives CASSSLAGPTYEQYF.